The rows below give T cell receptor beta chains drawn from one sample of a study of CD8 T cells in ankylosing spondylitis. In TCRdb, the 5' RACE reads were re-called with MiXCR into one record per CDR3 protein. The sample includes about 360,000 distinct CDR3 sequences, approximately 20% of them seen just once. The specimen was blood, either unsorted or a sorted T cell fraction (not recorded which). The receptors come from a male donor with ankylosing spondylitis or in good health (not recorded which). CDR3s include the opening cysteine and the closing phenylalanine or tryptophan. D genes are given only for firm matches. Some rows have no size entry. The others give once, few or many, or a class for an expanded clone.

cdr3_nt: TGTGCCAGCAGCCCAACTAGCCCGTACAATGAGCAGTTCTTC; cdr3_aa: CASSPTSPYNEQFF; d_call: .; clone_size: few; j_call: TRBJ2-1; v_call: TRBV12-3/TRBV12-4
cdr3_nt: TGTGCCAGCAGCGCCGAACAGGGATACACAGATACGCAGTATTTT; cdr3_aa: CASSAEQGYTDTQYF; d_call: .; clone_size: .; j_call: TRBJ2-3; v_call: TRBV9
cdr3_nt: TGTGCCAGCAGCGTAGGGTATGGGCAGGGGCAGTTCTTC; cdr3_aa: CASSVGYGQGQFF; d_call: .; clone_size: .; j_call: TRBJ2-1; v_call: TRBV9
cdr3_nt: TGTGCCAGCAGCTTTAGTACAGGGGCGGACATGGGACAGCCCCAGCATTTT; cdr3_aa: CASSFSTGADMGQPQHF; d_call: TRBD1; clone_size: .; j_call: TRBJ1-5; v_call: TRBV7-9
cdr3_nt: TGTGCCAGCAGCCCACTACCGGGGGAGACCCAGTACTTC; cdr3_aa: CASSPLPGETQYF; d_call: .; clone_size: .; j_call: TRBJ2-5; v_call: TRBV7-6
cdr3_nt: TGTGCCAGCAGCACGGGACTAGCCGTCGAGACCCAGTACTTC; cdr3_aa: CASSTGLAVETQYF; d_call: TRBD2; clone_size: few; j_call: TRBJ2-5; v_call: TRBV11-2
cdr3_nt: TGTGCCAGCAGTTCCAGGCTGGTCGGGGAGCTGTTTTTT; cdr3_aa: CASSSRLVGELFF; d_call: .; clone_size: many; j_call: TRBJ2-2; v_call: TRBV12-3/TRBV12-4
cdr3_nt: TGTGCCAGCAGCACAACAGGGCTGAACACTGAAGCTTTCTTT; cdr3_aa: CASSTTGLNTEAFF; d_call: .; clone_size: few; j_call: TRBJ1-1; v_call: TRBV7-2
cdr3_nt: TGCGCCAGCAGCGATCAGACAGGGCAAGAGACCCAGTACTTC; cdr3_aa: CASSDQTGQETQYF; d_call: TRBD1; clone_size: .; j_call: TRBJ2-5; v_call: TRBV5-1
cdr3_nt: TGCAGTGCTAGAGAATCGGGACAGGGGGTTTTCGGACCAGCAAGAAGTGAGCAGTTCTTC; cdr3_aa: CSARESGQGVFGPARSEQFF; d_call: TRBD1; clone_size: few; j_call: TRBJ2-1; v_call: TRBV20-1
cdr3_nt: TGTGCCAGCAGTCCAGGGCCCAGGGAGCAGTACTTC; cdr3_aa: CASSPGPREQYF; d_call: .; clone_size: .; j_call: TRBJ2-7; v_call: TRBV12-3/TRBV12-4
cdr3_nt: TGCAGCGTTGAAAAGTTCGCGGGACACTACCAAGAGACCCAGTACTTC; cdr3_aa: CSVEKFAGHYQETQYF; d_call: .; clone_size: few; j_call: TRBJ2-5; v_call: TRBV29-1
cdr3_nt: TGTGCCAGCAGCCCTTGGGGGTCCAAAAACATTCAGTACTTC; cdr3_aa: CASSPWGSKNIQYF; d_call: .; clone_size: few; j_call: TRBJ2-4; v_call: TRBV11-2
cdr3_nt: TGCGCCAGCAGCTTGGTTAGCGGATCTAGCACAGATACGCAGTATTTT; cdr3_aa: CASSLVSGSSTDTQYF; d_call: .; clone_size: .; j_call: TRBJ2-3; v_call: TRBV5-1
cdr3_nt: TGTGCCAGCAGTCCGGGGGGAAGGAGCTCCTACGAGCAGTACTTC; cdr3_aa: CASSPGGRSSYEQYF; d_call: TRBD2; clone_size: .; j_call: TRBJ2-7; v_call: TRBV27
cdr3_nt: TGTGCCAGCAGTTTTGGCAGGGGCTCTGAAGCTTTCTTT; cdr3_aa: CASSFGRGSEAFF; d_call: .; clone_size: .; j_call: TRBJ1-1; v_call: TRBV12-3/TRBV12-4
cdr3_nt: TGTGCCAGCAGGGGACAGGGCACCCAGCCCCAGCATTTT; cdr3_aa: CASRGQGTQPQHF; d_call: TRBD1; clone_size: .; j_call: TRBJ1-5; v_call: TRBV6-1
cdr3_nt: TGCGCCAGCAGCCAAGTCTACGGGGGACCGTCCTACGAGCAGTACTTC; cdr3_aa: CASSQVYGGPSYEQYF; d_call: .; clone_size: .; j_call: TRBJ2-7; v_call: TRBV4-1
cdr3_nt: TGTGCCAGCAGCTTCACTGGGGATCCAAAGACCCAGTACTTC; cdr3_aa: CASSFTGDPKTQYF; d_call: .; clone_size: .; j_call: TRBJ2-5; v_call: TRBV7-6
cdr3_nt: TGTGCCAGCGAAGGGGGGAGCTCCTACAATGAGCAGTTCTTC; cdr3_aa: CASEGGSSYNEQFF; d_call: .; clone_size: .; j_call: TRBJ2-1; v_call: TRBV5-8
cdr3_nt: TGTGCCAGCAGTCCTGGGAATAGCCCGTACAATGAGCAGTTCTTC; cdr3_aa: CASSPGNSPYNEQFF; d_call: .; clone_size: .; j_call: TRBJ2-1; v_call: TRBV6-1
cdr3_nt: TGTGCCAGCAGTGAAGGACAGGAGGATGAAAAACTGTTTTTT; cdr3_aa: CASSEGQEDEKLFF; d_call: .; clone_size: .; j_call: TRBJ1-4; v_call: TRBV6-1
cdr3_nt: TGCGCCAGCAGCCAAGTTTCGACAGGGCTCACAGATACGCAGTATTTT; cdr3_aa: CASSQVSTGLTDTQYF; d_call: TRBD1; clone_size: few; j_call: TRBJ2-3; v_call: TRBV4-1
cdr3_nt: TGTGCCAGCAGTTTGTCGGGGAGCTCGTACCAAGAGACCCAGTACTTC; cdr3_aa: CASSLSGSSYQETQYF; d_call: .; clone_size: .; j_call: TRBJ2-5; v_call: TRBV12-3/TRBV12-4
cdr3_nt: TGTGCCGGAAACAGGGGGCCATTTCAAAGTCAAGAGACCCAGTACTTC; cdr3_aa: CAGNRGPFQSQETQYF; d_call: TRBD1; clone_size: few; j_call: TRBJ2-5; v_call: TRBV7-9
cdr3_nt: TGTGCCAGTAGAGCCCCCTTCGACACCGGGGAGCTGTTTTTT; cdr3_aa: CASRAPFDTGELFF; d_call: .; clone_size: .; j_call: TRBJ2-2; v_call: TRBV19
cdr3_nt: TGTGCCAGCAGCTTAGTGATCGGCAGGGGATTCCAAGAGACCCAGTACTTC; cdr3_aa: CASSLVIGRGFQETQYF; d_call: .; clone_size: few; j_call: TRBJ2-5; v_call: TRBV7-9
cdr3_nt: TGCAGTGCTAGAGATCCAGAGCGGGGGTGGCATGAGCAGTTCTTC; cdr3_aa: CSARDPERGWHEQFF; d_call: TRBD2; clone_size: many; j_call: TRBJ2-1; v_call: TRBV20-1
cdr3_nt: TGCGCCAGCAGCCAAGCCCCAGGGGGGAACACTGAAGCTTTCTTT; cdr3_aa: CASSQAPGGNTEAFF; d_call: TRBD1; clone_size: few; j_call: TRBJ1-1; v_call: TRBV4-1
cdr3_nt: TGTGCCAGCGGCGGACCCTATGGCTACACCTTC; cdr3_aa: CASGGPYGYTF; d_call: .; clone_size: .; j_call: TRBJ1-2; v_call: TRBV9
cdr3_nt: TGTGCCAGCACTGGGACAGGGTACGAGCAGTTCTTC; cdr3_aa: CASTGTGYEQFF; d_call: TRBD1; clone_size: .; j_call: TRBJ2-1; v_call: TRBV5-5
cdr3_nt: TGTGCCAGCAGCCAAGATAGGGGCACAGATACGCAGTATTTT; cdr3_aa: CASSQDRGTDTQYF; d_call: .; clone_size: .; j_call: TRBJ2-3; v_call: TRBV3-1
cdr3_nt: TGTGCCAGCAGTGAGGGACTCCGGAATTACGAGCAGTACTTC; cdr3_aa: CASSEGLRNYEQYF; d_call: .; clone_size: .; j_call: TRBJ2-7; v_call: TRBV12-3/TRBV12-4
cdr3_nt: TGCAGCGTCAAGCGGGACAGACCCTATGGCTACACCTTC; cdr3_aa: CSVKRDRPYGYTF; d_call: TRBD1; clone_size: few; j_call: TRBJ1-2; v_call: TRBV29-1
cdr3_nt: TGTGCCAGCAGTTTAGTCTTCCAGAACAATGAGCAGTTCTTC; cdr3_aa: CASSLVFQNNEQFF; d_call: .; clone_size: .; j_call: TRBJ2-1; v_call: TRBV12-3/TRBV12-4
cdr3_nt: TGTGCCAGCATAGCGGGAAACACTATCTCTGGGGCCAACGTCCTGACTTTC; cdr3_aa: CASIAGNTISGANVLTF; d_call: TRBD2; clone_size: .; j_call: TRBJ2-6; v_call: TRBV6-1
cdr3_nt: TGTGCCAGCAGCTTAAGCATCCTGGGCTCGCAGTATTTT; cdr3_aa: CASSLSILGSQYF; d_call: .; clone_size: few; j_call: TRBJ2-3; v_call: TRBV7-9
cdr3_nt: TGTGCCAGCAGCCAAGAGGGGACTAGCGGGGGGGCGGTGTTCTTC; cdr3_aa: CASSQEGTSGGAVFF; d_call: TRBD2; clone_size: .; j_call: TRBJ2-1; v_call: TRBV4-2
cdr3_nt: TGTGCACTGGAGGCGGGAGAGACCCAGTACTTC; cdr3_aa: CALEAGETQYF; d_call: .; clone_size: .; j_call: TRBJ2-5; v_call: TRBV6-5
cdr3_nt: TGCAGTGCTAGAGAAATGGACTACGAGCAGTACTTC; cdr3_aa: CSAREMDYEQYF; d_call: .; clone_size: .; j_call: TRBJ2-7; v_call: TRBV20-1
cdr3_nt: TGTGCCAGCAGCCGTAGGGCTCAGGGCTCCTACAATGAGCAGTTCTTC; cdr3_aa: CASSRRAQGSYNEQFF; d_call: .; clone_size: .; j_call: TRBJ2-1; v_call: TRBV11-2
cdr3_nt: TGTGCCAGCAGCTACGTCGGACAGGGTGATCGGGAAAAACTGTTTTTT; cdr3_aa: CASSYVGQGDREKLFF; d_call: TRBD1; clone_size: .; j_call: TRBJ1-4; v_call: TRBV7-9